This T cell receptor beta chain was identified in a study of blood T cells in healthy people across ages. CDR3 size: 12 residues. V was clipped by 6 bases and J by 4 bases, with 9 bases between them. A second PCR of about 7 to 12 cycles used a sample-barcoded 5' primer and a J-beta primer mix. TCRdb re-called the 5' RACE reads with MiXCR, one entry per CDR3 protein. The table includes about 1.4 million distinct CDR3 sequences, 45% to 70% detected once. This TCR derives from a man in his late teens or twenties in good health. The sequenced material came from blood. The chain couples TRBV12-3 or TRBV12-4 to TRBJ1-2, with D possibly matching TRBD1 (5 bases). CDR3 residues: CASRQDRYGYTF. The DNA for the CDR3 is TGTGCCAGCAGACAGGACCGCTATGGCTACACCTTC.